Following are 22 T cell receptor beta chains from one sample sequenced in a study of T cells in localized non-small cell lung cancer. The data were produced by immunoSEQ multiplex PCR, yet TCRdb's version contains in-frame clones alone and is incomplete. The profile covers around 780 clones, with 18% appearing a single time and roughly 19% taken by the ten largest. Material: normal lung tissue next to the tumor, obtained before any cancer treatment. The origin of the receptors is a man between 35 and 75 years old with stage III squamous cell lung carcinoma.

This clone was counted between two and nine times. The V gene is TRBV6-8, the J gene TRBJ1-2; D is unresolved. Trimming took off 6 bases at V and 2 bases at J, with 10 bases between the two ends. The CDR3 is 13 amino acids. Germline V gene data show CDR1 as MNHGY and CDR2 as SAAAGT. The CDR3 region has the DNA TGTGCCAGCAGGAAAGTAATCAACTATGGCTACACCTTC. Protein product: CASRKVINYGYTF.

By proportion, this clone is large. V usage is TRBV4-1 and J usage is TRBJ2-3; tentatively, D is TRBD1 or TRBD2 (6 bases each). This CDR3 contains 16 residues. CDR1 and CDR2 (germline): MGHRA, YSYEKL. The ends were cut back, 1 base at V and 2 bases at J, with 13 bases in the middle. CDR3 bases: TGCGCCAGCAGCCAAGGGGGGCTAGCGAACACAGATACGCAGTATTTT. This translates into CASSQGGLANTDTQYF.

The chain uses TRBV9 and TRBJ1-1; a weak D match, TRBD1 (5 bases). The CDR3 loop spans 14 amino acids. Germline V gene sequence: CDR1 SGDLS, CDR2 YYNGEE. V lost 5 bases and J 6 bases, leaving 17 bases between the germline ends. The CDR3 DNA reads TGTGCCAGCAGAGAACCAACAGGTTTCGCTGAAGCTTTCTTT. Residues: CASREPTGFAEAFF.

A few counts support this clone. The chain has TRBV11-3 and TRBJ2-3; a weak D match, TRBD1 (6 bases). This CDR3 is built from 16 residues. V lost 5 bases to trimming and J lost 2 bases, with 17 bases between them. Germline CDR1 is SGHNT and CDR2 is YENEEA. The CDR3 nucleotides read TGTGCCAGCAGCGTGGAACAGGGAGCCTCCACAGATACGCAGTATTTT. Amino acids: CASSVEQGASTDTQYF.

V is TRBV2 and J is TRBJ1-5; possible D gene TRBD1, 6 bases. Per germline, CDR1 SNHLY and CDR2 FYNNEI. The V end was cut by 4 bases, the J end by 6 bases, with 13 bases between. The CDR3 consists of 14 residues. The CDR3 nucleotides are TGTGCCAGCAGTGTAGGCAGGGGTTTTCAGCCCCAGCATTTT. This translates into CASSVGRGFQPQHF.

The rearrangement links TRBV11-3 to TRBJ1-2, with 8 bases identical to TRBD1. The ends lost 5 bases at V and 2 bases at J; junction bases unmatched: 10. Per the germline V gene, CDR1 is SGHNT and CDR2 is YENEEA. The CDR3 has 16 residues. CDR3 nucleotide sequence: TGTGCCAGCAGCCCTGGACAGGGTGAGTGGAACTATGGCTACACCTTC. This gives the protein CASSPGQGEWNYGYTF.

This clone has more than one count but fewer than ten. The rearrangement links TRBV30 to TRBJ1-1; perhaps TRBD1 as D (5 bases). Germline CDR1 and CDR2: GTSNPN and SVGIG (reference sequence). The CDR3 extends over 13 amino acids. V lost 3 bases, J lost 3 bases, and 11 bases lay in between. The CDR3 nucleotides read TGTGCCTGGAGATGGGGGGTGGACACTGAAGCTTTCTTT. Translation gives CAWRWGVDTEAFF.

The chain employs TRBV28 and TRBJ1-2; D is ambiguous. Trimming pared 6 bases from V and 1 base from J, leaving 12 bases between. The CDR3 spans 14 residues. The germline gives CDR1 MDHEN, CDR2 SYDVKM. In nucleotides, the CDR3 is TGTGCCAGCAGCTCCTCCCCCCTTAACTATGGCTACACCTTC. It specifies CASSSSPLNYGYTF.

This sequence joins TRBV25-1 and TRBJ2-1; TRBD2 aligns across 14 bases. V lost 8 bases, J lost 6 bases, and 15 bases stayed unmatched. Germline V gene data show CDR1 as MGHDK and CDR2 as SYGVNS. CDR3 length: 18 residues. CDR3 region: CASAETGLAGGLFNEQFF. The CDR3 DNA reads TGTGCCAGCGCGGAGACTGGACTAGCGGGAGGACTTTTCAATGAGCAGTTCTTC.

The chain uses TRBV30 and TRBJ2-7, with D unresolved. V lost 0 bases and J lost 0, with 6 bases in between. The CDR3 spans 13 residues. Germline V gene data show CDR1 as GTSNPN and CDR2 as SVGIG (reference sequence). The CDR3 coding sequence is TGTGCCTGGAGTGTACGCACCTCCTACGAGCAGTACTTC. Residues: CAWSVRTSYEQYF.

The chain combines TRBV11-3 with TRBJ2-1, with 10 bases lining up with TRBD2. The CDR3 sequence is 16 residues long. The ends lost 5 bases at V and 3 bases at J; junction bases unmatched: 7. The V gene's germline CDR1 is SGHNT and CDR2 YENEEA. The CDR3 region is CASSPPTSGDYNEQFF. In DNA form, the CDR3 reads TGTGCCAGCAGCCCACCAACTAGCGGGGACTACAATGAGCAGTTCTTC.

This rearrangement joins TRBV6-4 to TRBJ1-5; 7 nucleotides agree with TRBD1. The germline gives CDR1 MRHNA, CDR2 SNTAGT. This CDR3 spans 15 amino acids. V was clipped by 5 bases and J by 1 base; unmatched bases: 5. CDR3 sequence (DNA): TGTGCCAGCAGTTCATCAGGGGGGAGCAATCAGCCCCAGCATTTT. It encodes CASSSSGGSNQPQHF.

The V call is TRBV19, the J call TRBJ1-5; 11 nucleotides agree with TRBD1. CDR3 length: 16 residues. The J segment lost 6 bases and the V segment lost 5 bases, leaving 9 bases of the junction unmatched. Germline-derived CDR1 and CDR2 are LNHDA and SQIVND (reference sequence). The CDR3 nucleotides read TGTGCCAGTAGTCACGCCGGACAGGGGGCTGGTCAGCCCCAGCATTTT. This gives the protein CASSHAGQGAGQPQHF. Full variable domain (missing parts from reference TRBV19 and TRBJ1-5): DGGITQSPKYLFRKEGQNVTLSCEQNLNHDAMYWYRQDPGQGLRLIYYSQIVNDFQKGDIAEGYSVSREKKESFPLTVTSAQKNPTAFYLCASSHAGQGAGQPQHFGDGTRLSIL.

The rearrangement links TRBV19 to TRBJ1-1, with D unclear. The CDR3 is 12 residues long. Trimming removed 7 bases from V and 3 bases from J, with 9 bases in between. The germline CDR1 and CDR2 sequences are LNHDA and SQIVND (reference sequence). The CDR3 is CASMKQYTEAFF. In DNA form, the CDR3 reads TGTGCCAGTATGAAACAGTACACTGAAGCTTTCTTT.

V is TRBV23-1 and J is TRBJ1-1; D gene uncertain. TRBV23-1 is labeled an ORF, and its function is uncertain. Trimming pared 6 bases from V and 2 bases from J, leaving 10 bases between. This CDR3 spans 13 amino acids. Written as DNA, the CDR3 is TGCGCCAGCAGCCTTGCTTTAAACACTGAAGCTTTCTTT. Amino acids: CASSLALNTEAFF.

This clone was recorded a few times. Different DNA sequences within this sample yield the same CDR3. The V and J genes are TRBV9 and TRBJ2-6; D tentatively reads TRBD1 or TRBD2 (5 bases each). The V and J ends lost 2 bases and 0 bases respectively, with 6 bases between them. Germline V gene sequence: CDR1 SGDLS, CDR2 YYNGEE. The CDR3 is made up of 15 amino acids. The CDR3 nucleotides are TGTGCCAGCAGCGTGGGGGTCTCTGGGGCCAACGTCCTGACTTTC. It translates to CASSVGVSGANVLTF.

This clone was detected only a few times. This chain connects TRBV28 to TRBJ1-2, with D uncertain. This CDR3 contains 13 residues. CDR1 MDHEN and CDR2 SYDVKM come from the germline V gene. The V end was cut by 3 bases, the J end by 2 bases, with 7 bases between. Here the CDR3 reads CASSLELNYGYTF. In DNA form, the CDR3 reads TGTGCCAGCAGTTTGGAGCTAAACTATGGCTACACCTTC.

This clone has more than one count but fewer than ten. The chain links TRBV6-8 to TRBJ2-1; D perhaps matches TRBD1 (6 bases). V shed 5 bases and J shed 9 bases, with 17 bases lying between them. The CDR3 is made up of 14 amino acids. The germline gives CDR1 MNHGY, CDR2 SAAAGT. CDR3 bases: TGTGCCAGCAGTAGGGACATGGGGATGACTGAGCAGTTCTTC. It yields the protein CASSRDMGMTEQFF.

This clone was found a few times. This chain joins TRBV19 and TRBJ1-1; tentatively, D is TRBD1 (5 bases). The V gene's germline CDR1 is LNHDA and CDR2 SQIVND (reference sequence). This CDR3 is 12 amino acids long. V was cut by 2 bases and J by 8 bases, with 9 bases left in between. The CDR3 here is CASSIIRGEAFF. As DNA, the CDR3 is TGTGCCAGTAGTATAATAAGGGGCGAAGCTTTCTTT. The complete variable domain, with remaining parts taken from reference TRBV19 and TRBJ1-1, reads DGGITQSPKYLFRKEGQNVTLSCEQNLNHDAMYWYRQDPGQGLRLIYYSQIVNDFQKGDIAEGYSVSREKKESFPLTVTSAQKNPTAFYLCASSIIRGEAFFGQGTRLTVV.

The chain uses TRBV10-2 and TRBJ2-1; perhaps TRBD1 as D (5 bases). CDR1 and CDR2 (germline): WSHSY, SAAADI. V was shortened by 3 bases and J by 8 bases, with 11 bases between the two germline ends. The length of the CDR3 is 13 residues. In DNA form, the CDR3 reads TGCGCCAGCAGTGACGGACACGTCCATGAGCAGTTCTTC. This sequence encodes CASSDGHVHEQFF.

This clone was seen more than once but under ten times. V is TRBV6-8 and J is TRBJ2-7; 8 bases line up with TRBD2. CDR3 length: 15 residues. With 10 bases clipped from V and 5 bases from J, the junction kept 16 bases outside the gene matches. CDR1 and CDR2 (germline): MNHGY, SAAAGT. The CDR3 DNA reads as TGTGCCACTTACGGGACCGGGGGGGCTTTAGACGAGCAGTACTTC. The encoded protein is CATYGTGGALDEQYF.

Only a few counts were recorded for this clone. This rearrangement joins TRBV6-7 to TRBJ2-4; 8 bases agree with TRBD1. TRBV6-7 is labeled an ORF, and its function is uncertain. V trimming: 6 bases; J trimming: 2 bases; junction bases outside the gene matches: 15. The CDR3 spans 18 residues. The CDR3 protein is CASRWDRNDRGTKNIQYF. CDR3 sequence (DNA): TGTGCCAGCAGATGGGACAGGAACGACCGAGGGACCAAAAACATTCAGTACTTC.